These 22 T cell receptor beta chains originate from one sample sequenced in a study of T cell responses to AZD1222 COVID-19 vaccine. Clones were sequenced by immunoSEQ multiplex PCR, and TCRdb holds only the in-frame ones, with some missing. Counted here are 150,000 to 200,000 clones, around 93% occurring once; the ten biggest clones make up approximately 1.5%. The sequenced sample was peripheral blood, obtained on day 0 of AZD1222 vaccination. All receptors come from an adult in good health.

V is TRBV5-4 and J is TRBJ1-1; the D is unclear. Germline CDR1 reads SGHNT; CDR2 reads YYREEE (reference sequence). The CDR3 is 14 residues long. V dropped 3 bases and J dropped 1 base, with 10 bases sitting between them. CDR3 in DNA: TGTGCCAGCAGCTCCCGGACGGGGAACACTGAAGCTTTCTTT. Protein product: CASSSRTGNTEAFF.

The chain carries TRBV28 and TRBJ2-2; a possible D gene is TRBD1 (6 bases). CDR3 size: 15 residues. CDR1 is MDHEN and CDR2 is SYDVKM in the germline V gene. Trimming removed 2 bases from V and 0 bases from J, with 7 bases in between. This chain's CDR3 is CASSLGTTNTGELFF. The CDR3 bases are TGTGCCAGCAGTTTAGGGACAACGAACACCGGGGAGCTGTTTTTT.

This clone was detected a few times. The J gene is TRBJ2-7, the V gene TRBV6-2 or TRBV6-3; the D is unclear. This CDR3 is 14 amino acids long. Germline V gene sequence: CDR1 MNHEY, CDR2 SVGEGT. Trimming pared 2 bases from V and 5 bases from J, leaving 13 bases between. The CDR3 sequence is CASSYAQIRNEQYF. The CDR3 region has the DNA TGTGCCAGCAGTTACGCTCAGATAAGAAACGAGCAGTACTTC.

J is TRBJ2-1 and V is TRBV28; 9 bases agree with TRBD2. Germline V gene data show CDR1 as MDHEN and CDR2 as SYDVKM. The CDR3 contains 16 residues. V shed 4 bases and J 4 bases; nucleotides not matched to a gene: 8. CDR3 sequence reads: CASSSLASGGYNEQFF. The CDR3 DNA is TGTGCCAGCAGTTCCCTAGCCAGCGGGGGGTACAATGAGCAGTTCTTC.

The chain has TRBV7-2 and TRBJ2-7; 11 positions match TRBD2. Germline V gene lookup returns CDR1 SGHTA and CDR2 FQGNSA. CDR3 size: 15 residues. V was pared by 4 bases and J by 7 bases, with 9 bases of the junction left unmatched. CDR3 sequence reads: CASSSSSGGLMEQYF. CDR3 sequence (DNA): TGTGCCAGCAGCTCTTCTAGCGGGGGGCTGATGGAGCAGTACTTC.

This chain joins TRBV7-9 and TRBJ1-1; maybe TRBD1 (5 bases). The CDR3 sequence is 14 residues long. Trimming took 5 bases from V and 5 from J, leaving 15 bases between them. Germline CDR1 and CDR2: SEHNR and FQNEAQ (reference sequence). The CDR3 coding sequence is TGTGCCAGCAGCCGCCGCCGGGGGGAAACTGAAGCTTTCTTT. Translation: CASSRRRGETEAFF. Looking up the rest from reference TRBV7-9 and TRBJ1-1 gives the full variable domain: DTGVSQNPRHKITKRGQNVTFRCDPISEHNRLYWYRQTLGQGPEFLTYFQNEAQLEKSRLLSDRFSAERPKGSFSTLEIQRTEQGDSAMYLCASSRRRGETEAFFGQGTRLTVV.

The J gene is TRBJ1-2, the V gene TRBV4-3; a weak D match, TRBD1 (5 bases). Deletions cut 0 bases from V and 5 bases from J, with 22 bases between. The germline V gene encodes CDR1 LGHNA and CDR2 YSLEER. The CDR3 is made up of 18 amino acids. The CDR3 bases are TGCGCCAGCAGCCAAGATAGCGCGCCCGGGGCTCATCAATATGGCTACACCTTC. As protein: CASSQDSAPGAHQYGYTF.

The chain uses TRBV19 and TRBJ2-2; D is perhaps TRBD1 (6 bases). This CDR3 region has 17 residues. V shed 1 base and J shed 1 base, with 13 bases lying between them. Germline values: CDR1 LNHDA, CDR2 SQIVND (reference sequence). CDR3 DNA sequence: TGTGCCAGTAGTATAGGGACCGGGACAAAGAACACCGGGGAGCTGTTTTTT. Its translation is CASSIGTGTKNTGELFF.

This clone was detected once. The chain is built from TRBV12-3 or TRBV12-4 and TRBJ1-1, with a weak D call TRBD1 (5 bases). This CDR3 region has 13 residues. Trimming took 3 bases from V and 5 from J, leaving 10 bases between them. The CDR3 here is CASSLLGETEAFF. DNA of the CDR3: TGTGCCAGCAGTTTGTTAGGGGAGACTGAAGCTTTCTTT.

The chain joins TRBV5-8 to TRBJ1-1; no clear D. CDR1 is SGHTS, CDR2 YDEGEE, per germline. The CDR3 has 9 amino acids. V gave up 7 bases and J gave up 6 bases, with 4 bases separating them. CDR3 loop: CASRSEAFF. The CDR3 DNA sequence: TGTGCCAGCCGATCTGAAGCTTTCTTT.

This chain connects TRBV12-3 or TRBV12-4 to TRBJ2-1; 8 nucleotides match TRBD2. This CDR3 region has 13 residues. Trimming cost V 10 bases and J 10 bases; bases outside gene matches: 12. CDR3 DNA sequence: TGTGCCATTAGCGTAGCGGGACTTCCAGAGCAGTTCTTC. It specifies CAISVAGLPEQFF.

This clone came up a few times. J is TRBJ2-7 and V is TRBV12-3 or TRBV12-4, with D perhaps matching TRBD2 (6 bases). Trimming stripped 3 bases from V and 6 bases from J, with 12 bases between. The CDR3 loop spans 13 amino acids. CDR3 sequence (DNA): TGTGCCAGCAGTTTGGCGGGGTTCAGCGAGCAGTACTTC. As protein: CASSLAGFSEQYF.

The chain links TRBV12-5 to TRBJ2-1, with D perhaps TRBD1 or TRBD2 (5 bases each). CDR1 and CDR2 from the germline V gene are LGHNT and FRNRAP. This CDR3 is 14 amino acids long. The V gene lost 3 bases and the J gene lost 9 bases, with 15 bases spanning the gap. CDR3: CASGFGAGSVEQFF. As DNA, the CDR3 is TGTGCTAGTGGTTTCGGGGCAGGCTCTGTTGAGCAGTTCTTC. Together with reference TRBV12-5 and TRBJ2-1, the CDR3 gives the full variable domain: DARVTQTPRHKVTEMGQEVTMRCQPILGHNTVFWYRQTMMQGLELLAYFRNRAPLDDSGMPKDRFSAEMPDATLATLKIQPSEPRDSAVYFCASGFGAGSVEQFFGPGTRLTVL.

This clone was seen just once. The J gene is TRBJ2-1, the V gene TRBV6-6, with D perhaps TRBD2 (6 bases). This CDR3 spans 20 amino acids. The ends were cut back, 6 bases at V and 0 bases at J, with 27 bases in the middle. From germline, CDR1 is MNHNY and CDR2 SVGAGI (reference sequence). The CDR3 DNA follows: TGTGCCAGCAGCCCGAGAATGGGGAGGATAGGGGTGGGCTCCTACAATGAGCAGTTCTTC. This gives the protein CASSPRMGRIGVGSYNEQFF.

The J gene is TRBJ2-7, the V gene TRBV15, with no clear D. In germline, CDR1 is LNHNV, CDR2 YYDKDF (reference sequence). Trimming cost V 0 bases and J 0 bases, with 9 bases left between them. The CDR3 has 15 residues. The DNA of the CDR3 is TGTGCCACCAGCAGAGAACGGGCAGGCTCCTACGAGCAGTACTTC. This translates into CATSRERAGSYEQYF.

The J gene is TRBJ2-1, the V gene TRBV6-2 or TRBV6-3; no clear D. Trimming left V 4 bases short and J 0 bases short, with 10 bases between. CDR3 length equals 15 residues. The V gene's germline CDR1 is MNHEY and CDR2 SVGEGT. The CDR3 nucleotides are TGTGCCAGCAGTTTCGTGGGGTCCTCCTACAATGAGCAGTTCTTC. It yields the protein CASSFVGSSYNEQFF.

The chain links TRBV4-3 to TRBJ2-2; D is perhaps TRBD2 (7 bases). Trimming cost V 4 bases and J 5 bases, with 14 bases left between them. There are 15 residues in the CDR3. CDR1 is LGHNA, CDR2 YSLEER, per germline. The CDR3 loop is CASSPEGGRTGELFF. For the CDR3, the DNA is TGCGCCAGCAGCCCCGAGGGGGGGAGGACCGGGGAGCTGTTTTTT.

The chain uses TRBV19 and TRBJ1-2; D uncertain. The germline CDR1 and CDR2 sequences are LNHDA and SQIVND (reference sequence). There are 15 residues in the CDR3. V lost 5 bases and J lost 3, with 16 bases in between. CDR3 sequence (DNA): TGTGCCAGTAGTCCCCTCCCCAGCGAGTACTATGGCTACACCTTC. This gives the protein CASSPLPSEYYGYTF. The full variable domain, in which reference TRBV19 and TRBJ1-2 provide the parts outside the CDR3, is DGGITQSPKYLFRKEGQNVTLSCEQNLNHDAMYWYRQDPGQGLRLIYYSQIVNDFQKGDIAEGYSVSREKKESFPLTVTSAQKNPTAFYLCASSPLPSEYYGYTFGSGTRLTVV.

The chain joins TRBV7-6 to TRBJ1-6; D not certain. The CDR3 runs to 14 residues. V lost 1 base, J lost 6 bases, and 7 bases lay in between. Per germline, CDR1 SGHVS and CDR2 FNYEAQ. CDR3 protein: CASSLGPGNSPLHF. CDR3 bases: TGTGCCAGCAGCTTAGGCCCTGGTAATTCACCCCTCCACTTT.

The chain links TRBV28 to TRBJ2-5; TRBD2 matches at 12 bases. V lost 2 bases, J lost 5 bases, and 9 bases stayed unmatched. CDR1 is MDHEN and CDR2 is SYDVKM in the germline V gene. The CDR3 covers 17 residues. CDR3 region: CASSLGASGRAGETQYF. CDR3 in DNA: TGTGCCAGCAGTTTAGGGGCTAGCGGGAGGGCCGGGGAGACCCAGTACTTC.

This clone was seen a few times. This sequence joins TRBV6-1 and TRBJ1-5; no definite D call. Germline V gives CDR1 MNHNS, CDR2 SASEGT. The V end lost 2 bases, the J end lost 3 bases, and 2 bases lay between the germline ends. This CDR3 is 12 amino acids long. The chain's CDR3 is CASSEHNQPQHF. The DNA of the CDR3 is TGTGCCAGCAGTGAACACAATCAGCCCCAGCATTTT.

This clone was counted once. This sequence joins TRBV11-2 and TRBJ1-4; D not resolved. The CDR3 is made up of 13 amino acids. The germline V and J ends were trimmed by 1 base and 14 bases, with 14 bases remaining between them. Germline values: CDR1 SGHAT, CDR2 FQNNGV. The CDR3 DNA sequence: TGTGCCAGCAGCTTAGGATTGGCCTCGGACCTGTTTTTT. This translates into CASSLGLASDLFF.